The rows below give T cell receptor beta chains drawn from one sample of a study of cytomegalovirus exposure and HLA in healthy donors. Assay used: immunoSEQ multiplex PCR; TCRdb lists only in-frame clones, some missing. The sample has some 98,000 clones; roughly 87% are singletons. Sequenced sample: PBMCs. These receptors were taken from a man between 18 and 35 years old in good health and CMV-seropositive. The CDR3 runs from the conserved cysteine through the conserved F or W. Fields, in order: V gene, D gene, clone size, J gene, CDR3 protein, CDR3 DNA. The D gene is left open where the match is weak. A clone size is listed for some rows: how often the clone was seen (once, few, many), or a class if it is expanded.

TRBV5-6,.,.,TRBJ1-2,CASSLFGPRGNYGYTF,TGTGCCAGCAGCTTGTTTGGTCCGAGGGGGAACTATGGCTACACCTTC
TRBV6-4,TRBD2,few,TRBJ2-5,CASSDLAGREAQYF,TGTGCCAGCAGTGATCTAGCGGGGCGGGAGGCCCAGTACTTC
TRBV7-2,.,.,TRBJ2-3,CASSLVGRSTDTQYF,TGTGCCAGCAGCTTAGTTGGCAGGAGCACAGATACGCAGTATTTT
TRBV29-1,.,.,TRBJ2-7,CSVEGSYEQYF,TGCAGCGTTGAAGGTAGCTACGAGCAGTACTTC
TRBV6-5,TRBD1,few,TRBJ1-2,CASSYRTGNYGYTF,TGTGCCAGCAGTTACAGGACAGGGAACTATGGCTACACCTTC
TRBV7-2,TRBD2,.,TRBJ2-1,CASSFLAGGLLNNEQFF,TGTGCCAGCAGCTTCCTAGCGGGAGGGCTTTTAAACAATGAGCAGTTCTTC
TRBV4-1,.,.,TRBJ2-3,CASSQVRGRRGDTQYF,TGCGCCAGCAGCCAAGTAAGAGGGAGGCGGGGAGATACGCAGTATTTT
TRBV19,TRBD1,.,TRBJ2-7,CASSGTGDVYF,TGTGCCAGTAGTGGGACAGGGGACGTGTACTTC
TRBV5-6,TRBD2,.,TRBJ2-3,CASSSDYPLAGFADTQYF,TGTGCCAGCAGCTCTGATTACCCACTAGCGGGATTCGCAGATACGCAGTATTTT
TRBV4-3,TRBD1,.,TRBJ2-6,CASSSGQGSGANVLTF,TGCGCCAGCAGTTCGGGACAGGGGTCTGGGGCCAACGTCCTGACTTTC
TRBV10-1,.,.,TRBJ1-1,CASSKSGDTEAFF,TGCGCCAGCAGCAAGTCGGGGGACACTGAAGCTTTCTTT
TRBV28,.,.,TRBJ2-1,CASGTGMYNEQFF,TGTGCCAGCGGGACTGGGATGTACAATGAGCAGTTCTTC
TRBV4-2,TRBD1,.,TRBJ2-7,CASSQDREGQGFYEQYF,TGTGCCAGCAGCCAAGATCGAGAGGGACAGGGGTTTTACGAGCAGTACTTC
TRBV14,.,.,TRBJ1-1,CASSQRAMNTEAFF,TGTGCCAGCAGCCAACGCGCGATGAACACTGAAGCTTTCTTT
TRBV11-3,.,.,TRBJ2-7,CASRPKSTYEQYF,TGTGCCAGCAGACCAAAAAGCACGTACGAGCAGTACTTC
TRBV11-3,.,.,TRBJ1-5,CASSLIDNQPQHF,TGTGCCAGCAGCTTAATAGACAATCAGCCCCAGCATTTT
TRBV19,TRBD1,.,TRBJ1-1,CASSGQGRNTEAFF,TGTGCCAGTAGTGGACAGGGTCGGAACACTGAAGCTTTCTTT
TRBV5-1,TRBD1,.,TRBJ2-2,CASSPRTGTGELFF,TGCGCCAGCAGCCCCCGGACAGGGACCGGGGAGCTGTTTTTT
TRBV5-4,.,.,TRBJ1-1,CASSLPSDRSHTEAFF,TGTGCCAGCAGCTTGCCCTCTGACAGATCTCACACTGAAGCTTTCTTT
TRBV2,.,.,TRBJ1-2,CASSAEYRRGNGYTF,TGTGCCAGCAGCGCAGAGTACAGAAGGGGAAACGGCTACACCTTC
TRBV5-1,TRBD1,once,TRBJ2-1,CASSAAGTGRYNEQFF,TGCGCCAGCAGCGCAGCCGGGACAGGGAGGTACAATGAGCAGTTCTTC
TRBV14,.,.,TRBJ1-2,CASSQGQTYGYTF,TGTGCCAGCAGCCAAGGACAGACCTATGGCTACACCTTC
TRBV11-2,.,.,TRBJ1-5,CASSPTLDSNQPQHF,TGTGCCAGCAGCCCGACATTGGATAGCAATCAGCCCCAGCATTTT
TRBV5-1,TRBD2,.,TRBJ2-1,CASALAGVLNEQFF,TGCGCCAGCGCTCTAGCGGGAGTCCTCAATGAGCAGTTCTTC
TRBV25-1,.,.,TRBJ2-1,CASSDNNEQFF,TGTGCCAGCAGTGATAACAATGAGCAGTTCTTC
TRBV5-6,.,.,TRBJ1-1,CASTSGPEAFF,TGTGCCAGCACCTCAGGGCCTGAAGCTTTCTTT
TRBV7-8,TRBD1,.,TRBJ1-1,CASSLGQGNEAFF,TGTGCCAGCAGCTTAGGACAGGGGAATGAAGCTTTCTTT
TRBV7-9,.,few,TRBJ2-1,CASSLQGSSYNEQFF,TGTGCCAGCAGCTTACAGGGGAGCTCCTACAATGAGCAGTTCTTC
TRBV29-1,.,.,TRBJ1-4,CSVQIFRSTKLFF,TGCAGCGTCCAAATCTTCCGTAGCACAAAACTGTTTTTT
TRBV7-3,.,.,TRBJ1-3,CASSKQGSGNTIYF,TGTGCCAGCAGCAAACAGGGCTCTGGAAACACCATATATTTT
TRBV9,.,.,TRBJ1-2,CASSGGGDGYTF,TGTGCCAGCAGCGGTGGGGGGGATGGCTACACCTTC
TRBV10-3,.,.,TRBJ1-5,CAISAGYSNQPQHF,TGTGCCATCAGTGCGGGGTATAGCAATCAGCCCCAGCATTTT
TRBV18,.,.,TRBJ2-7,CASSQAGTASYEQYF,TGTGCCAGCTCACAAGCCGGGACTGCGTCCTACGAGCAGTACTTC
TRBV5-1,TRBD2,.,TRBJ2-2,CASRTSGSTGELFF,TGCGCCAGCAGGACTAGCGGGAGCACCGGGGAGCTGTTTTTT
TRBV11-3,TRBD2,.,TRBJ2-7,CASSLGTSGVDEQYF,TGTGCCAGCAGCTTGGGGACTAGCGGGGTCGACGAGCAGTACTTC
TRBV6-5,TRBD1,.,TRBJ1-2,CASSSWTGPSGYTF,TGTGCCAGCAGTTCGTGGACAGGCCCGTCGGGCTACACCTTC
TRBV5-4,TRBD2,many,TRBJ2-7,CASSRRLATLPSYEQYF,TGTGCCAGCAGCCGTAGACTAGCGACCTTACCCTCATACGAGCAGTACTTC
TRBV7-2,TRBD2,few,TRBJ2-7,CASSSGTRYSYEQYF,TGTGCCAGCAGCTCCGGGACTAGATACTCCTACGAGCAGTACTTC
TRBV10-3,TRBD1,few,TRBJ2-2,CAISESEGQGTGELFF,TGTGCCATCAGTGAGTCGGAGGGACAGGGGACCGGGGAGCTGTTTTTT
TRBV7-9,TRBD2,.,TRBJ2-1,CASSSGTSGGAVYNEQFF,TGTGCCAGCAGCTCCGGGACTAGCGGGGGGGCCGTCTACAATGAGCAGTTCTTC
TRBV9,TRBD2,.,TRBJ2-2,CASSVGIAGDLANTGELFF,TGTGCCAGCAGCGTAGGAATAGCGGGGGATCTAGCGAACACCGGGGAGCTGTTTTTT
TRBV4-2,TRBD2,.,TRBJ2-1,CASSPEGGSGGTNSAPGSYNEQFF,TGTGCCAGCAGCCCAGAGGGTGGGAGCGGGGGGACTAATTCGGCGCCAGGCTCCTACAATGAGCAGTTCTTC